This T cell receptor beta chain was captured in a study of T cells in Graves' hyperthyroidism and ophthalmopathy. In making diagnoses, clinical symptoms, serum thyroxine and TRAb, thyroid ultrasound and orbital computed tomography were all used. Amplified TCR beta CDR3 regions came from RNA transcripts. Carried out on the TCR CDR3, a first-round RT-PCR used the HTBI primer set. A single record per CDR3 protein comes from TCRdb applying MiXCR to the multiplex PCR reads. The repertoire holds roughly 500,000 distinct CDR3 sequences, with about 16% as singletons. This clonotype was picked up many times. The CDR3 contains 12 residues. Per the germline V gene, CDR1 is GTSNPN and CDR2 is SVGIG (reference sequence). V was clipped by 0 bases and J by 6 bases, with 9 bases between them.

The V gene is TRBV30, the J gene TRBJ2-7; D call uncertain. Sequenced input: blood. The TCR comes from a woman in her twenties or thirties with Graves' ophthalmopathy. CDR3 nucleotide sequence: TGTGCCTGGAGTGTCCTGCGTGGCGAGCAGTACTTC. Amino acid sequence: CAWSVLRGEQYF.